The 29 T cell receptor beta chains presented below share a single source sample, sequenced in a study of Graves' ophthalmopathy and Graves' hyperthyroidism. RNA transcripts served as template for amplifying TCR beta CDR3 sequences. HTBI primers were used in a first-round RT-PCR, which preceded a second-round multiplex PCR. TCRdb re-analysed the multiplex PCR reads in MiXCR, keeping a single row per CDR3 protein. The table records about 400,000 distinct CDR3 sequences, 15% of them present only once. Sequences were obtained from peripheral blood. Every receptor here comes from a woman aged 18-29 years with stable Graves' hyperthyroidism.

A few counts support this clonotype. The V call is TRBV20-1, the J call TRBJ1-5, with 11 bases identical to TRBD1. Per the germline V gene, CDR1 is DFQATT and CDR2 is SNEGSKA (reference sequence). With 5 bases clipped from V and 7 bases from J, the junction kept 13 bases outside the gene matches. The CDR3 loop spans 16 amino acids. The CDR3 DNA sequence: TGCAGTGCTTCAACTTCCGGGACAGGGGGTTGGCAGCCCCAGCATTTT. Residues: CSASTSGTGGWQPQHF.

This clonotype was detected many times. This chain connects TRBV24-1 to TRBJ2-5; D may be TRBD2 (6 bases). Germline CDR1 is KGHDR and CDR2 is SFDVKD. The CDR3 spans 14 residues. V dropped 0 bases and J dropped 4 bases, with 8 bases sitting between them. In DNA form, the CDR3 reads TGTGCCACCAGTGATTTGGGAGGGTCAGAGACCCAGTACTTC. It codes for CATSDLGGSETQYF.

This clonotype was seen repeatedly, ten times or more. V gene TRBV12-5 combines with J gene TRBJ1-2; 9 nucleotides align to TRBD1. CDR3 size: 15 residues. The junction had 7 bases not matched to a gene; V was cut back by 3 bases and J by 5 bases. Germline V gene sequence: CDR1 LGHNT, CDR2 FRNRAP. The CDR3 loop is CASGLGTGSFYGYTF. The CDR3 DNA sequence: TGTGCTAGTGGTTTAGGGACAGGGAGTTTTTATGGCTACACCTTC. The full variable domain, in which reference TRBV12-5 and TRBJ1-2 provide the parts outside the CDR3, is DARVTQTPRHKVTEMGQEVTMRCQPILGHNTVFWYRQTMMQGLELLAYFRNRAPLDDSGMPKDRFSAEMPDATLATLKIQPSEPRDSAVYFCASGLGTGSFYGYTFGSGTRLTVV.

This sequence joins TRBV5-1 and TRBJ2-7, with D hard to call. Per the germline V gene, CDR1 is SGHRS and CDR2 is YFSETQ. The CDR3 length is 16 residues. Trimming removed 0 bases at V and 3 bases at J, with 16 bases between. In DNA, the CDR3 is TGCGCCAGCAGCTTGGGGCCTGGACGGACGAACTACGAGCAGTACTTC. Protein sequence: CASSLGPGRTNYEQYF.

V gene TRBV11-2 combines with J gene TRBJ2-7; D uncertain. With 6 bases removed from V and 4 bases from J, the gap between germline ends came to 19 bases. Germline loops: CDR1 SGHAT, CDR2 FQNNGV. CDR3 length equals 15 residues. The CDR3 sequence is CASSSLSPKEYEQYF. CDR3 in DNA: TGTGCCAGCAGTAGTTTATCGCCCAAAGAGTACGAGCAGTACTTC.

This clonotype was detected ten times or more. This chain connects TRBV4-1 to TRBJ1-2, with TRBD1 identical over 10 bases. Germline CDR1 MGHRA, CDR2 YSYEKL. The CDR3 is 17 amino acids. V dropped 6 bases and J dropped 0; count of bases not matched to a gene: 10. CDR3 protein: CASSQTGGEMANYGYTF. The DNA of the CDR3 is TGCGCCAGCAGTCAGACAGGGGGCGAGATGGCTAACTATGGCTACACCTTC.

Here the CDR3 reads CASIRGVGELFF. CDR3 coding DNA: TGTGCCAGTATCAGGGGTGTCGGGGAGCTGTTTTTT. The genes are TRBV19 and TRBJ2-2; possible D gene TRBD1, 6 bases. Trimming left V 7 bases short and J 7 bases short, with 10 bases between. The germline CDR1 and CDR2 sequences are LNHDA and SQIVND (reference sequence). CDR3 size: 12 residues.

This clonotype was picked up a small number of times. A read error is possible here, since a much larger clone lies one base away. V gene TRBV11-3 combines with J gene TRBJ2-2; D may match TRBD1 or TRBD2 (5 bases each). Germline CDR1 reads SGHNT; CDR2 reads YENEEA. The length of the CDR3 is 15 residues. The CDR3 protein is CASSVTRAPTGELCF. The DNA of the CDR3 is TGTGCCAGCAGCGTGACCAGGGCCCCAACCGGGGAGCTGTGTTTT. Together with reference TRBV11-3 and TRBJ2-2, the CDR3 gives the full variable domain: EAGVVQSPRYKIIEKKQPVAFWCNPISGHNTLYWYLQNLGQGPELLIRYENEEAVDDSQLPKDRFSAERLKGVDSTLKIQPAELGDSAVYLCASSVTRAPTGELCFGEGSRLTVL.

This clonotype was seen ten or more times. The chain combines TRBV12-3 or TRBV12-4 with TRBJ1-2; possibly TRBD1 for D (5 bases). V shed 3 bases and J shed 1 base, with 12 bases lying between them. This CDR3 has 15 residues. The CDR3 sequence: CASSFSGHLNYGYTF. CDR3 DNA sequence: TGTGCCAGCAGTTTTTCCGGACACCTTAACTATGGCTACACCTTC.

Note on this clonotype: This could be a read error, since a much larger clone is one nucleotide away. The chain combines TRBV11-1 with TRBJ2-7, with TRBD1 matching over 8 bases. Per germline, CDR1 SGHAT and CDR2 FQDESV (reference sequence). The CDR3 loop spans 16 amino acids. The CDR3 bases are TGTGCCAGCAGCACCGTAACCGGGACAGGAGTTCCCGAGCAGGACTTC. Translation: CASSTVTGTGVPEQDF.

The table lists this clonotype with many counts. The chain carries TRBV6-4 and TRBJ1-5; D not certain. CDR1 is MRHNA, CDR2 SNTAGT, per germline. V was clipped by 6 bases and J by 9 bases, with 6 bases between them. This CDR3 is 10 amino acids long. As DNA, the CDR3 is TGTGCCAGCAGCCTGAGGCCCCAGCATTTT. Amino acid sequence: CASSLRPQHF.

This clonotype was observed many times. The V gene is TRBV5-1, the J gene TRBJ2-3; the match to TRBD2 covers 12 bases. Losses at the gene ends were 9 bases for V and 2 bases for J; bases not matched to a gene: 7. Looked up from germline, CDR1 is SGHRS and CDR2 is YFSETQ. This CDR3 is built from 15 residues. The CDR3 DNA reads TGCGCCACCACCCCTAGCGGGGGGGCCACAGATACGCAGTATTTT. Its translation is CATTPSGGATDTQYF.

This clonotype was observed at least ten times. The chain couples TRBV12-3 or TRBV12-4 to TRBJ2-2; the D gene could be TRBD1 or TRBD2 (6 bases each). Trimming took 4 bases from V and 5 from J, leaving 17 bases between them. CDR3 length equals 16 residues. CDR3 in amino acids: CASSSRGQGWTGELFF. CDR3 sequence (DNA): TGTGCCAGCAGTTCCCGGGGGCAGGGGTGGACCGGGGAGCTGTTTTTT.

This clonotype was counted many times. This chain joins TRBV6-1 and TRBJ1-6, with D possibly matching TRBD1 (6 bases). This CDR3 has 14 residues. V was cut by 6 bases and J by 8 bases, with 14 bases left in between. Germline values: CDR1 MNHNS, CDR2 SASEGT. CDR3 region: CASSSRGSDSPLHF. In DNA, the CDR3 is TGTGCCAGCAGCTCCAGGGGTTCGGATTCACCCCTCCACTTT.

This clonotype was counted many times. The chain links TRBV6-1 to TRBJ1-2, with TRBD1 as a possible D gene (6 bases). Germline V gives CDR1 MNHNS, CDR2 SASEGT. V shed 2 bases and J shed 7 bases, with 11 bases lying between them. The CDR3 length is 13 residues. In DNA, the CDR3 is TGTGCCAGCAGTGAATTGACAGGAGGTGGCTACACCTTC. As protein: CASSELTGGGYTF.

This clonotype was seen at least ten times. The rearrangement links TRBV5-6 to TRBJ2-7; 8 bases agree with TRBD2. The J segment lost 3 bases and the V segment lost 0 bases, leaving 8 bases of the junction unmatched. Per the germline V gene, CDR1 is SGHDT and CDR2 is YYEEEE. This CDR3 spans 16 amino acids. This chain's CDR3 is CASSLAGAGGVYEQYF. The CDR3 DNA follows: TGTGCCAGCAGCTTGGCCGGGGCGGGGGGCGTCTACGAGCAGTACTTC.

The chain is built from TRBV7-2 and TRBJ2-7, with D perhaps TRBD1 or TRBD2 (5 bases each). Per germline, CDR1 SGHTA and CDR2 FQGNSA. The CDR3 sequence is 14 residues long. V dropped 0 bases and J dropped 3 bases, with 9 bases sitting between them. The CDR3, as DNA: TGTGCCAGCAGCTTAGCGGGGACGGACTACGAGCAGTACTTC. This translates into CASSLAGTDYEQYF.

Ten or more counts support this clonotype. The chain employs TRBV20-1 and TRBJ1-1, with a weak D call TRBD1 (6 bases). Trimming took off 0 bases at V and 4 bases at J, with 15 bases between the two ends. The germline gives CDR1 DFQATT, CDR2 SNEGSKA (reference sequence). The CDR3 spans 15 residues. Here the CDR3 reads CSARETQGFGTEAFF. CDR3 DNA sequence: TGCAGTGCTAGAGAGACTCAGGGGTTCGGCACTGAAGCTTTCTTT.

This clonotype was seen at least ten times. The chain combines TRBV5-1 with TRBJ2-7; a weak D match, TRBD2 (5 bases). Trimming removed 2 bases at V and 1 base at J, with 10 bases between. The CDR3 consists of 14 residues. CDR1 is SGHRS and CDR2 is YFSETQ in the germline V gene. DNA for the CDR3: TGCGCCAGCAGCTTCACGGAGGAGTCCTACGAGCAGTACTTC. Its translation: CASSFTEESYEQYF.

This clonotype was seen repeatedly, ten times or more. V gene TRBV12-3 or TRBV12-4 combines with J gene TRBJ1-6; no reliable D call. The CDR3 extends over 14 amino acids. V shed 6 bases and J shed 13 bases, with 19 bases lying between them. The CDR3 loop is CASSSMDWSIPLHF. The CDR3 DNA follows: TGTGCCAGCAGCTCCATGGACTGGTCTATCCCCCTCCACTTT.

This clonotype appeared many times. The chain is built from TRBV6-1 and TRBJ1-5; D unresolved. In germline, CDR1 is MNHNS, CDR2 SASEGT. Trimming left V 3 bases short and J 4 bases short, with 13 bases between. The CDR3 is made up of 15 amino acids. The CDR3 reads CASSDMTHSNQPQHF. The CDR3 DNA sequence: TGTGCCAGCAGTGATATGACGCATTCTAATCAGCCCCAGCATTTT.

This clonotype has a handful of counts. The rearrangement joins TRBV6-5 to TRBJ2-6; no firm D call. Germline CDR1 MNHEY, CDR2 SVGAGI. Trimming removed 0 bases at V and 0 bases at J, with 9 bases between. The CDR3 extends over 17 amino acids. The CDR3: CASSYSNPHSGANVLTF. CDR3 nucleotide sequence: TGTGCCAGCAGTTACTCGAATCCCCACTCTGGGGCCAACGTCCTGACTTTC.

The rearrangement uses TRBV6-1 and TRBJ1-1; a weak D match, TRBD1 (6 bases). The CDR3 consists of 13 residues. CDR1 and CDR2 (germline): MNHNS, SASEGT. Trimming pared 5 bases from V and 3 bases from J, leaving 10 bases between. The CDR3, as DNA: TGTGCCAGCAGTCAGGGGCTCCACACTGAAGCTTTCTTT. Translating it yields CASSQGLHTEAFF.

This clonotype has a count of ten or more. The chain combines TRBV10-3 with TRBJ1-5; D is unresolved. Trimming left V 6 bases short and J 1 base short, with 13 bases between. Germline V gives CDR1 ENHRY, CDR2 SYGVKD. There are 15 residues in the CDR3. The CDR3 reads CAISLEAGSNQPQHF. CDR3 coding DNA: TGTGCCATCAGCTTGGAAGCTGGGAGCAATCAGCCCCAGCATTTT.

At least ten counts were recorded for this clonotype. V and J are TRBV12-3 or TRBV12-4 and TRBJ2-5; 13 bases match TRBD2. The CDR3 runs 15 residues. After removal of 6 bases from V and 5 bases from J, the junction contained 6 bases not matched to a gene. CDR3: CASSLLAGGLETQYF. The CDR3 bases are TGTGCCAGCAGCCTACTAGCGGGGGGGCTTGAGACCCAGTACTTC.

The chain uses TRBV19 and TRBJ2-2, with D maybe TRBD1 (5 bases). Trimming removed 2 bases at V and 7 bases at J, with 8 bases between. Germline loops: CDR1 LNHDA, CDR2 SQIVND (reference sequence). The CDR3 covers 13 residues. The CDR3 loop reads CASSIPGFGELFF. CDR3 nucleotides: TGTGCCAGTAGTATACCAGGGTTCGGGGAGCTGTTTTTT.

In this sample, this clonotype turned up many times. This rearrangement joins TRBV11-2 to TRBJ1-5; D is uncertain. The CDR3 runs 14 residues. Germline CDR1 SGHAT, CDR2 FQNNGV. V was cut by 3 bases and J by 7 bases, with 13 bases left in between. The CDR3 region is CASSFNGNSQPQHF. CDR3 nucleotides: TGTGCCAGCAGCTTCAACGGGAATTCACAGCCCCAGCATTTT.

The sample holds a few counts of this clonotype. The chain combines TRBV6-5 with TRBJ1-2; D is undetermined. Germline V gene data show CDR1 as MNHEY and CDR2 as SVGAGI. The CDR3 is 13 amino acids. Trimming left V 4 bases short and J 8 bases short, with 14 bases between. Here the CDR3 DNA reads TGTGCCAGCAGTTTCTCAGCCACGGGGGGCTACACCTTC. This sequence encodes CASSFSATGGYTF.

V and J are TRBV12-3 or TRBV12-4 and TRBJ1-2; a possible D gene is TRBD1 (5 bases). There are 14 residues in the CDR3. Trimming pared 5 bases from V and 4 bases from J, leaving 14 bases between. CDR3 sequence: CASSRSGRFYGYTF. The CDR3 nucleotides read TGTGCCAGCAGTCGGTCGGGACGCTTCTATGGCTACACCTTC.